Sequencing of this T cell receptor beta chain was carried out in a study of blood T cell repertoires in COVID-19. Overall study: T cells, B-cell-depleted T cells, or PBMCs provided the cDNA or gDNA that served as material.

In the original workflow: Amplifying reference gene primers gave estimates of nucleated cell counts. Clones were read by immunoSEQ multiplex PCR, and TCRdb kept only the in-frame ones, dropping some. The V and J calls and clone size are taken from that table; D and trimming were inferred from the DNA. The repertoire holds 350,000 to 450,000 clones, roughly 89% seen once, with about 1.8% in the top ten. Researchers sorted participants into cohorts using their self-reported clinical history. Two negative PCRs, clearance, or symptom resolution had been documented for recovered Cohort 3 donors. The germline gives CDR1 SGHDT, CDR2 YYEEEE. V shed 1 base and J shed 0 bases, with 16 bases lying between them. The CDR3 consists of 17 residues.

Sequenced: PBMCs or T cells enriched from blood (not recorded which). The chain has TRBV5-6 and TRBJ1-1; no reliable D call. This clonotype was sampled from a woman aged 25 to 39 who had recovered from COVID-19. The CDR3 protein is CASSLLRVLPMNTEAFF. In nucleotides, the CDR3 is TGTGCCAGCAGCTTGTTGAGGGTACTTCCCATGAACACTGAAGCTTTCTTT. Full variable domain (missing parts from reference TRBV5-6 and TRBJ1-1): DAGVTQSPTHLIKTRGQQVTLRCSPKSGHDTVSWYQQALGQGPQFIFQYYEEEERQRGNFPDRFSGHQFPNYSSELNVNALLLGDSALYLCASSLLRVLPMNTEAFFGQGTRLTVV.